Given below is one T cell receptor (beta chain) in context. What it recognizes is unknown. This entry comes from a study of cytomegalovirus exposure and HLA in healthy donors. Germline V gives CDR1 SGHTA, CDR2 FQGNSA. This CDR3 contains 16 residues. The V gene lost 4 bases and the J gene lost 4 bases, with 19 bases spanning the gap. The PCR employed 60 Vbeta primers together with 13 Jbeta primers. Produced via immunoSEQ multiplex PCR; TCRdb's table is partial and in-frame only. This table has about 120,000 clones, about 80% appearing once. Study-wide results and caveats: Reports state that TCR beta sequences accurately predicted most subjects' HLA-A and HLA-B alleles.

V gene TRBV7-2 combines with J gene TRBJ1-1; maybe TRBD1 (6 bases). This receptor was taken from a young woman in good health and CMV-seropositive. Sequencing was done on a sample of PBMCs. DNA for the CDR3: TGTGCCAGCAGCTCCCCCGGCGGGGGGCGAGTCACTGAAGCTTTCTTT. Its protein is CASSSPGGGRVTEAFF.